What follows is one T cell receptor beta chain and its context. No antigen is known for it. Sequencing used immunoSEQ multiplex PCR; TCRdb keeps in-frame clones, though not all of them. The table includes fewer than 15,000 clones, about 80% detected once. These data belong to a study of brain metastases from non-small cell lung cancer. The CDR3 is 13 amino acids. V trimming: 7 bases; J trimming: 7 bases; junction bases outside the gene matches: 7. Overall study findings and caveats: Metastases had sparse T cells but largely shared repertoires with primaries. Expanded T-cell clones appeared in approximately 64% of brain metastases over primaries. Fewer infiltrating T cells were found in brain metastases than primaries.

The sequence came from a donor at least 40 years old with non-small cell lung cancer. The sequenced sample was primary lung tumor tissue. V is TRBV12-3 or TRBV12-4 and J is TRBJ1-3; 7 bases agree with TRBD1. CDR3: CASTGDRSNTIYF. The CDR3 bases are TGTGCCAGCACCGGGGACAGAAGCAACACCATATATTTT.